This T cell receptor (beta chain) was sequenced in a study of T-cell reconstitution after alpha-beta-depleted transplantation in children. Unique molecular identifiers were built into the TCRbeta library. TCRdb analysed the PCR reads with MiXCR anew, one entry per CDR3 protein. The table has about 610,000 distinct CDR3 sequences, roughly 10% seen once; the top ten hold approximately 4.1%. The sample holds a few counts of this clonotype. The trim removed 5 bases at V and 0 bases at J, leaving 15 bases unmatched. This CDR3 spans 18 amino acids. Germline assignment: CDR1 SGHAT and CDR2 FQNNGV. The receptor was derived from a human donor who donated a stem cell graft to a child with acute myeloid leukemia. This rearrangement joins TRBV11-2 to TRBJ1-2, with 7 bases identical to TRBD1. The source was PBMCs from the stem cell graft donor, collected from the stem cell graft. The CDR3 coding sequence is TGTGCCAGCAGCCTGTGGTCAACATCAGGGGGGTCTAACTATGGCTACACCTTC. Translating gives CASSLWSTSGGSNYGYTF.